The rows below give T cell receptor beta chains drawn from one sample of a study of T-cell memory formation after mild COVID-19. TCRdb recomputed calls from the 5' RACE reads with MiXCR, one row per CDR3 protein. Altogether around 340,000 distinct CDR3 sequences are present, roughly 15% being singletons, with the ten largest covering 22%. The sequenced material came from PBMCs or a T cell subset sorted from them (not recorded which). Receptors were obtained from a young man who had mild COVID-19 (a few samples of this study predate the infection). Cell type and time point are not known. CDR3s include the opening cysteine and the closing phenylalanine or tryptophan. The D gene is left open where the match is weak. Some rows mark clone size as missing; the rest say once, few, many or name a class of expanded clone.

TRBJ1-6 few TRBV20-1 . CSARGLESSYNSPLHF TGCAGTGCTAGAGGCCTAGAGAGCTCCTATAATTCACCCCTCCACTTT
TRBJ1-1 . TRBV5-1 . CASNTWRGVSTEAFF TGCGCCAGCAACACGTGGAGAGGGGTTAGCACTGAAGCTTTCTTT
TRBJ2-5 . TRBV10-3 . CAISDPPTGENQETQYF TGTGCCATCAGTGACCCCCCTACCGGGGAAAACCAAGAGACCCAGTACTTC
TRBJ2-2 . TRBV7-2 . CASSDGTYANTGELFF TGTGCCAGCAGCGACGGGACTTACGCGAACACCGGGGAGCTGTTTTTT
TRBJ1-3 . TRBV14 . CASSITERTIYF TGTGCCAGCAGCATAACAGAGAGGACCATATATTTT
TRBJ1-5 . TRBV6-2/TRBV6-3 . CASSYGRSYSNQPQHF TGTGCCAGCAGTTACGGGCGGAGTTATAGCAATCAGCCCCAGCATTTT
TRBJ2-7 many TRBV10-3 TRBD2 CAINRDSGGEQYF TGTGCCATCAATAGGGACTCGGGGGGCGAGCAGTACTTC
TRBJ2-5 . TRBV7-2 TRBD1 CASSSLTGRQETQYF TGTGCCAGCAGCTCACTGACAGGGCGCCAAGAGACCCAGTACTTC
TRBJ1-6 . TRBV20-1 . CSARDLVRGSNSPLHF TGCAGTGCTAGAGATCTGGTGAGGGGCTCCAATTCACCCCTCCACTTT
TRBJ1-1 few TRBV9 . CASSVAQQGLRFPEAFF TGTGCCAGCAGCGTAGCCCAGCAGGGATTACGGTTTCCTGAAGCTTTCTTT
TRBJ2-3 . TRBV9 TRBD2 CASSAPGLAGADTQYF TGTGCCAGCAGTGCTCCGGGACTAGCGGGGGCAGATACGCAGTATTTT
TRBJ2-3 few TRBV28 TRBD2 CASSESGGAKDTQYF TGTGCCAGCAGCGAAAGCGGGGGGGCCAAAGATACGCAGTATTTT
TRBJ2-1 many TRBV6-2/TRBV6-3 TRBD2 CASSYSVSGGSYNEQFF TGTGCCAGCAGTTACTCGGTCAGCGGGGGTTCCTACAATGAGCAGTTCTTC
TRBJ2-1 many TRBV18 TRBD2 CASSPASGGAGIEQFF TGTGCCAGCTCACCAGCTAGCGGGGGGGCCGGTATTGAGCAGTTCTTC
TRBJ2-7 few TRBV4-3 . CASSQDRASHSYEQYF TGCGCCAGCAGCCAAGACAGGGCCAGTCACTCCTACGAGCAGTACTTC
TRBJ1-5 few TRBV5-1 . CASSYYGNQPQHF TGCGCCAGCAGCTACTATGGCAATCAGCCCCAGCATTTT
TRBJ2-3 . TRBV28 . CSSSGRTDTQYF TGTTCCAGCAGCGGCCGCACAGATACGCAGTATTTT
TRBJ2-7 . TRBV24-1 . CATISEQYF TGTGCCACCATCAGCGAGCAGTACTTC
TRBJ2-3 . TRBV7-3 . CASSLSGHTDTQYF TGTGCCAGCAGCTTGAGCGGGCACACAGATACGCAGTATTTT
TRBJ2-5 . TRBV13 TRBD1 CASSQRDREVETQYF TGTGCCAGCAGCCAAAGGGACAGGGAGGTGGAGACCCAGTACTTC
TRBJ1-2 . TRBV28 TRBD1 CASSPDREYGYTF TGTGCCAGCAGTCCGGACAGGGAGTATGGCTACACCTTC
TRBJ1-2 few TRBV6-6 TRBD1 CASSLGTGLSGYTF TGTGCCAGCAGTCTAGGGACAGGTCTGTCTGGCTACACCTTC
TRBJ2-1 few TRBV29-1 . CSAQAGGLIEQFF TGCAGCGCCCAGGCCGGGGGGCTCATCGAGCAGTTCTTC
TRBJ1-1 . TRBV5-1 . CASSLKNTMNTEAFF TGCGCCAGCAGCTTGAAGAATACTATGAACACTGAAGCTTTCTTT
TRBJ2-3 few TRBV1 . CTSSQESGGASDTQYF TGCACCAGCAGCCAAGAAAGCGGGGGGGCCTCGGATACGCAGTATTTT
TRBJ2-5 few TRBV6-1 . CASSELATTPETQYF TGTGCCAGCAGTGAACTTGCCACCACCCCGGAGACCCAGTACTTC
TRBJ2-7 few TRBV9 TRBD1 CASSSTDRESSYEQYF TGTGCCAGCAGCAGTACGGACAGGGAAAGCTCCTACGAGCAGTACTTC
TRBJ2-2 many TRBV2 . CASSEWSSSGELFF TGTGCCAGCAGTGAATGGAGTTCCAGCGGGGAGCTGTTTTTT
TRBJ1-6 . TRBV20-1 . CSARGSGNSPLHF TGCAGTGCTAGGGGGTCGGGGAATTCACCCCTCCACTTT
TRBJ2-7 many TRBV5-1 . CASSLVPGSDEQYF TGCGCCAGCAGCTTGGTCCCGGGGAGCGACGAGCAGTACTTC
TRBJ2-4 many TRBV5-1 . CASSTGPRDIQYF TGCGCCAGCAGCACGGGGCCCCGGGACATTCAGTACTTC
TRBJ1-2 few TRBV5-1 . CASSQGASGGYTF TGCGCCAGCAGCCAGGGCGCATCGGGGGGCTACACCTTC
TRBJ2-5 . TRBV7-3 TRBD1 CASSSYGTGDLTETQYF TGTGCCAGCAGCTCCTACGGGACAGGCGATCTGACGGAGACCCAGTACTTC
TRBJ2-2 . TRBV5-1 . CASSLFSGRNTGELFF TGCGCCAGCAGCTTGTTTTCGGGGCGGAACACCGGGGAGCTGTTTTTT